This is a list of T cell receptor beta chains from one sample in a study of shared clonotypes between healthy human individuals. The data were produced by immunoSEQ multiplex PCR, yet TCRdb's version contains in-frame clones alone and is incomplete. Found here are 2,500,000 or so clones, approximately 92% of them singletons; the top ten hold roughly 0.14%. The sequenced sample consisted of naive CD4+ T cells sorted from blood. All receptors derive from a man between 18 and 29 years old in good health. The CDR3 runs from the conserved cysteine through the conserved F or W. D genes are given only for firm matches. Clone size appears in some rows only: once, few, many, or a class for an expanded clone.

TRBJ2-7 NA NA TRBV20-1 CSAWGHEQYF TGCAGTGCCTGGGGTCACGAGCAGTACTTC
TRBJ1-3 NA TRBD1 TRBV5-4 CASSRDRSGNTIYF TGTGCCAGCAGCAGGGACAGGTCCGGAAACACCATATATTTT
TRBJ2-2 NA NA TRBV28 CASSLLDNTGELFF TGTGCCAGCAGCCTCCTTGACAACACCGGGGAGCTGTTTTTT
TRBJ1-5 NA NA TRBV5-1 CASSLEPTGSNQPQHF TGCGCCAGCAGCTTGGAGCCGACAGGTAGCAATCAGCCCCAGCATTTT
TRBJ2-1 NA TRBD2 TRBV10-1 CASSESSGNYNEQFF TGCGCCAGCAGTGAGTCTAGCGGGAACTACAATGAGCAGTTCTTC
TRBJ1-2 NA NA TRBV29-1 CSVEDRYSPYGYTF TGCAGCGTTGAAGATCGATACAGTCCTTATGGCTACACCTTC
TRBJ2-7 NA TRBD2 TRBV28 CASGGRYEQYF TGTGCTTCGGGGGGGCGGTACGAGCAGTACTTC
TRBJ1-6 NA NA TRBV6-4 CASSVEEGSPLHF TGTGCCAGCAGTGTGGAAGAAGGTTCACCCCTCCACTTT
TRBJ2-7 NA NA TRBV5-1 CASSGAGSSYEQYF TGCGCCAGCAGTGGGGCGGGTAGCTCCTACGAGCAGTACTTC
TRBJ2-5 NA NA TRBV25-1 CASSPTGLAQETQYF TGTGCCAGCAGTCCAACGGGACTCGCCCAAGAGACCCAGTACTTC
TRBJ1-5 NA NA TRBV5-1 CASSLEDYRDRPQHF TGCGCCAGCAGCTTGGAAGATTACAGGGATCGGCCCCAGCATTTT
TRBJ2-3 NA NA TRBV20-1 CSALSTDTQYF TGCAGTGCGCTGAGCACAGATACGCAGTATTTT
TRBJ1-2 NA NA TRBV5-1 CASSPAGDPAWGGYTF TGCGCCAGCAGTCCGGCGGGGGACCCAGCCTGGGGTGGCTACACCTTC
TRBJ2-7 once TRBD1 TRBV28 CASSPIGQGHEQYF TGTGCCAGCAGTCCAATAGGACAGGGCCACGAGCAGTACTTC
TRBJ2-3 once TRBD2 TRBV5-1 CASSPGLAGAAGDTQYF TGCGCCAGCAGCCCGGGACTAGCGGGAGCTGCGGGAGATACGCAGTATTTT
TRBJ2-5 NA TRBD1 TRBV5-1 CASSPERGGRETQYF TGCGCCAGCAGCCCAGAGCGAGGGGGCCGGGAGACCCAGTACTTC
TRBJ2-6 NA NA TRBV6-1 CASTPRFGANVLTF TGTGCCAGCACCCCCAGGTTTGGGGCCAACGTCCTGACTTTC
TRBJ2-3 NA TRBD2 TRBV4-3 CASSRLAGGSDTQYF TGCGCCAGCAGCCGACTAGCGGGAGGCTCCGATACGCAGTATTTT